The entry below describes one T cell receptor (beta chain). Every one of the donors was a Caucasian adult that lived in Nashville, Tennessee. The germline gives CDR1 SGDLS, CDR2 YYNGEE. The CDR3 loop spans 15 amino acids. Trimming at V came to 4 bases and at J to 2 bases, leaving 8 bases not matched to a gene. The sample originates from a study of shared clonotypes between healthy human individuals. Looking at the study overall: Aged 18 to 49, the donors were a couple of women and three men. Per-donor plates numbered three CD4 naive, three CD4 memory, two CD8 naive and one CD8 memory.

TCRdb's copy holds only in-frame clones and misses some; the assay was immunoSEQ multiplex PCR. The table includes approximately 1,000,000 clones, approximately 77% detected once. This sequence joins TRBV9 and TRBJ2-5, with 7 bases fitting TRBD2. The origin of this receptor is a man between 18 and 29 years old in good health. Some clones in this sample may be carry-over from other donors' samples. The sequenced sample was memory CD4+ T cells from PBMCs. Subset: CD45RA-negative fraction. CDR3 protein: CASSPRLALQETQYF. The CDR3 DNA sequence: TGTGCCAGCAGCCCCCGACTAGCCCTACAAGAGACCCAGTACTTC.